What follows is one T cell receptor beta chain and its context. Its target is unknown. TCRdb reprocessed the 5' RACE reads via MiXCR and lists one record per CDR3 protein. The table includes 200,000 to 300,000 distinct CDR3 sequences, approximately 9% detected once. This entry comes from a study of T-cell memory formation after mild COVID-19. Study-wide points: Prior to infection, memory already included some responding clones, suggesting cross-reactive memory joined. Contracting CD4+ clones were located mainly in CM and EM, and CD8+ clones in EMRA.

The CDR3 loop spans 11 amino acids. The ends were cut back, 10 bases at V and 7 bases at J, with 13 bases in the middle. The sequencing sample was made of PBMCs or a T cell subset sorted from them (not recorded which). The genes are TRBV12-3 or TRBV12-4 and TRBJ1-1; weak D call: TRBD1 (5 bases). This TCR was sampled from a man between 18 and 35 years old who had mild COVID-19 (a few samples of this study predate the infection). Cell type and time point are not known. In DNA form, the CDR3 reads TGTGCCACCCAAACAGGAATTGAAGCTTTCTTT. Translation: CATQTGIEAFF.